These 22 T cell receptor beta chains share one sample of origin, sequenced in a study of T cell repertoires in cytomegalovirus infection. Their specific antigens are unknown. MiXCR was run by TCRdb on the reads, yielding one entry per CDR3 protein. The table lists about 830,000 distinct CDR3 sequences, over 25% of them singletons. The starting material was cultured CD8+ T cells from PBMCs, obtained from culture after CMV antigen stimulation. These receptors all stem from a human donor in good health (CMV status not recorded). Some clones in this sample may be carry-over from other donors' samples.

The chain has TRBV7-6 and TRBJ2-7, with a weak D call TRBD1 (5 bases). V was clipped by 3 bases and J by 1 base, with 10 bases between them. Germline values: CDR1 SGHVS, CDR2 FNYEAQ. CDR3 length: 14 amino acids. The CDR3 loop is CASSFGPGSYEQYF. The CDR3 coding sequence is TGTGCCAGCAGCTTTGGACCAGGGTCCTACGAGCAGTACTTC. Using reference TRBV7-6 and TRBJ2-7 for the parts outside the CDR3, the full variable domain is GAGVSQSPRYKVTKRGQDVALRCDPISGHVSLYWYRQALGQGPEFLTYFNYEAQQDKSGLPNDRFSAERPEGSISTLTIQRTEQRDSAMYRCASSFGPGSYEQYFGPGTRLTVT.

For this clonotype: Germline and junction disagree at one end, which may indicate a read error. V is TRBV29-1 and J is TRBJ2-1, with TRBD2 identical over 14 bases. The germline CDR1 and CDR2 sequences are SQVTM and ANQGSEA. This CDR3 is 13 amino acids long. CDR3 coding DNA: TGCGGCGTTCAGGGACTAGCGGGGGATGAGCAGTTCTTC. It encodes CGVQGLAGDEQFF.

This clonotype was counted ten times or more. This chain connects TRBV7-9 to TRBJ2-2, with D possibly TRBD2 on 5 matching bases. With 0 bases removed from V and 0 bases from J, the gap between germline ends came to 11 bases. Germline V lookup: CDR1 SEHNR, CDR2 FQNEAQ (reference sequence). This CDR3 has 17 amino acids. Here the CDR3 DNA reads TGTGCCAGCAGCTTAGCGGAGGATTTCCCGAACACCGGGGAGCTGTTTTTT. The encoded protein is CASSLAEDFPNTGELFF.

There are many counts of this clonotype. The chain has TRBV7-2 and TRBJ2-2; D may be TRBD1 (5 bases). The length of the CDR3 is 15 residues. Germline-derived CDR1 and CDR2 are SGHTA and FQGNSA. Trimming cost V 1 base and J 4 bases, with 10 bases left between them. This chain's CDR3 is CASSLGRVGTGELFF. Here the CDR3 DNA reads TGTGCCAGCAGCTTAGGCAGGGTGGGCACCGGGGAGCTGTTTTTT.

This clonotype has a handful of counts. The CDR3 bases are TGTGCCAGCAGTTACTCCGATTACGCGCCTTACAATGAGCAGTTCTTC. This codes for CASSYSDYAPYNEQFF. The chain is built from TRBV6-5 and TRBJ2-1; D gene uncertain. Trimming shortened V by 0 bases and J by 4 bases, and 13 bases separated the two germline ends. CDR1 MNHEY and CDR2 SVGAGI come from the germline V gene. The CDR3 contains 16 residues.

CDR3 residues: CASRAGGLAADEQYF. The CDR3 nucleotides are TGTGCCAGCAGGGCGGGGGGACTAGCGGCTGACGAGCAGTACTTC. This chain connects TRBV7-9 to TRBJ2-7; the match to TRBD2 covers 11 bases. The CDR3 is made up of 15 amino acids. V shed 6 bases and J 5 bases; nucleotides not matched to a gene: 9. Germline V gene lookup returns CDR1 SEHNR and CDR2 FQNEAQ (reference sequence).

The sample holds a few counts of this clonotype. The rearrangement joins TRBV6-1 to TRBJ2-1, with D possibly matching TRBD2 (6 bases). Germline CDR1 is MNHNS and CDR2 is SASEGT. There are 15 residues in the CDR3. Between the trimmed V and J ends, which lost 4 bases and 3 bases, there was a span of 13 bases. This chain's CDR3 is CASSADLASYNEQFF. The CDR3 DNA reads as TGTGCCAGCAGTGCCGACCTAGCGAGCTACAATGAGCAGTTCTTC.

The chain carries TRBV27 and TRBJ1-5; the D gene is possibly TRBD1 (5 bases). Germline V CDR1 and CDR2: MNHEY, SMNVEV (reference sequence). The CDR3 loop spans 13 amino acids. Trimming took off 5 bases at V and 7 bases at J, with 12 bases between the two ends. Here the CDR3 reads CASSTGVRQPQHF. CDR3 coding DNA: TGTGCCAGCAGTACGGGGGTAAGACAGCCCCAGCATTTT.

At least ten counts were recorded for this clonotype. The CDR3 DNA sequence: TGTGCCAGCAGCTTAGACGTCGAGACCCAGTACTTC. Encoded protein: CASSLDVETQYF. V gene TRBV7-9 combines with J gene TRBJ2-5; D is unclear. Trimming stripped 1 base from V and 5 bases from J, with 5 bases between. Germline V CDR1 and CDR2: SEHNR, FQNEAQ (reference sequence). This CDR3 has 12 residues.

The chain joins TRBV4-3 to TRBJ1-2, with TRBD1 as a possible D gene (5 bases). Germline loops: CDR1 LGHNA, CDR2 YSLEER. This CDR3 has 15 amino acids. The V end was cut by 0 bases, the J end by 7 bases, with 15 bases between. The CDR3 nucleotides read TGCGCCAGCAGCCAAGACTGGCAGGGCCTATTTGGCTACACCTTC. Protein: CASSQDWQGLFGYTF.

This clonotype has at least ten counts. CDR3 sequence reads: CASSPRNLGRSPEAFF. CDR3 DNA: TGTGCCAGCAGTCCGAGAAACCTAGGGAGGAGCCCTGAAGCTTTCTTT. V usage is TRBV7-2 and J usage is TRBJ1-1, with D unresolved. CDR1 and CDR2 from the germline V gene are SGHTA and FQGNSA. This CDR3 region has 16 residues. V was cut by 6 bases and J by 6 bases, with 23 bases left in between.

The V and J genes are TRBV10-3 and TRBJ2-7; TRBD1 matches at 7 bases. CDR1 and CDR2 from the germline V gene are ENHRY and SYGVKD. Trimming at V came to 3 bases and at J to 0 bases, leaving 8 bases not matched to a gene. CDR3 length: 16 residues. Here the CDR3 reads CAISDYRDRDSYEQYF. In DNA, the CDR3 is TGTGCCATCAGTGATTACCGGGACAGAGACTCCTACGAGCAGTACTTC.

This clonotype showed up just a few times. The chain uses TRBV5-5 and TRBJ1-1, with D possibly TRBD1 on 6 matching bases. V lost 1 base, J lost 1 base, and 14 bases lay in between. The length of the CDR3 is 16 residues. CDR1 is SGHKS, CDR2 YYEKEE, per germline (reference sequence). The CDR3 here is CASSLYLGAENTEAFF. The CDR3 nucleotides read TGTGCCAGCAGCTTGTACCTGGGGGCGGAGAACACTGAAGCTTTCTTT.

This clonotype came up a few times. The CDR3 DNA reads TGTGCCAGCAGATGGACGCAATCGCGCACAGATACGCAGTATTTT. Translated: CASRWTQSRTDTQYF. This rearrangement joins TRBV6-1 to TRBJ2-3, with D unclear. Germline CDR1 MNHNS, CDR2 SASEGT. This CDR3 has 15 amino acids. V shed 6 bases and J shed 1 base, with 14 bases lying between them.

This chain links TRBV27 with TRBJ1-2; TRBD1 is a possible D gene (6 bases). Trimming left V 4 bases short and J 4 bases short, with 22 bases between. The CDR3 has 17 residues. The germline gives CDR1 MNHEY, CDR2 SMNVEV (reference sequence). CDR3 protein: CASSSAGQGRTLYGYTF. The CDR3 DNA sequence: TGTGCCAGCAGTTCGGCGGGCCAGGGGAGGACCCTCTATGGCTACACCTTC.

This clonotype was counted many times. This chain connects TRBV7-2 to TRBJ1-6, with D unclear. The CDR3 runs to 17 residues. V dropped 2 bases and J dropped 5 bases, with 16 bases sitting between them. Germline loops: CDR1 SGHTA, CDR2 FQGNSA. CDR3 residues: CASSLIVRHSNNSPLHF. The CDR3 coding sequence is TGTGCCAGCAGCTTAATAGTCCGGCACTCGAATAATTCACCCCTCCACTTT.

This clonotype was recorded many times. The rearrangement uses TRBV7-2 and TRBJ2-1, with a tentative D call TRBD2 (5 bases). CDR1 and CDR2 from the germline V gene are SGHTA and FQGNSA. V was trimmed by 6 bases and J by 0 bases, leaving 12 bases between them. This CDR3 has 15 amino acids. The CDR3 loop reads CASRLRESSYNEQFF. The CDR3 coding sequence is TGTGCCAGCAGGCTTAGGGAGAGCTCCTACAATGAGCAGTTCTTC.

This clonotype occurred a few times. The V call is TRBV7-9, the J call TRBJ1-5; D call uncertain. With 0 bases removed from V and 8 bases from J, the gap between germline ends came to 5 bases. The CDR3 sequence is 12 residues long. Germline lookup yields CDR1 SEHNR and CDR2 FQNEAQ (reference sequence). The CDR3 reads CASSLASEPQHF. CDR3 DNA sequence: TGTGCCAGCAGCTTAGCATCGGAGCCCCAGCATTTT. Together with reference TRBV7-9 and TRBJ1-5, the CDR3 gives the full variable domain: DTGVSQNPRHKITKRGQNVTFRCDPISEHNRLYWYRQTLGQGPEFLTYFQNEAQLEKSRLLSDRFSAERPKGSFSTLEIQRTEQGDSAMYLCASSLASEPQHFGDGTRLSIL.

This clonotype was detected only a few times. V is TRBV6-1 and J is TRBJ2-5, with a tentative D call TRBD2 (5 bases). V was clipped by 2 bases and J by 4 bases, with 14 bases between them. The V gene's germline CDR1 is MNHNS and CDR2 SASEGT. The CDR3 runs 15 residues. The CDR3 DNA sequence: TGTGCCAGCAGTGAATATCCGGGGAAGGGAGAGACCCAGTACTTC. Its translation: CASSEYPGKGETQYF.

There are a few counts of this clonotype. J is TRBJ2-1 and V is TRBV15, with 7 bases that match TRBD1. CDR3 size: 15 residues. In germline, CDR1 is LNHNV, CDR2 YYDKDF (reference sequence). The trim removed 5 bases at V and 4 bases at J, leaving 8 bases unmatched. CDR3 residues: CATSVPGQNYNEQFF. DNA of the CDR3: TGTGCCACCAGCGTCCCGGGACAGAATTACAATGAGCAGTTCTTC. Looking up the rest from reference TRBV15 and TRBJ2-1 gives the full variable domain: DAMVIQNPRYQVTQFGKPVTLSCSQTLNHNVMYWYQQKSSQAPKLLFHYYDKDFNNEADTPDNFQSRRPNTSFCFLDIRSPGLGDTAMYLCATSVPGQNYNEQFFGPGTRLTVL.

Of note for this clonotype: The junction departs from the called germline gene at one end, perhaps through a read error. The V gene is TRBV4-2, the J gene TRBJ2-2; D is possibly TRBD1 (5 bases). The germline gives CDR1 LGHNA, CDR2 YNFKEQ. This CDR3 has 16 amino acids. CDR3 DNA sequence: TGTGCCAGCAACCAAAACGGACACCCAAACACCGGGGAGCTGTTTTTT. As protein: CASNQNGHPNTGELFF.

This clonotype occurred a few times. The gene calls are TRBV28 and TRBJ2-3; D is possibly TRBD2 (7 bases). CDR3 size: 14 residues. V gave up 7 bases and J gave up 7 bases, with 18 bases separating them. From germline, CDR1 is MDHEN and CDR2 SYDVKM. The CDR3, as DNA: TGTGCCAGCACCCACATGGCGGGGGCGAATACGCAGTATTTT. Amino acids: CASTHMAGANTQYF. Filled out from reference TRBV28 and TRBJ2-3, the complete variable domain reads DVKVTQSSRYLVKRTGEKVFLECVQDMDHENMFWYRQDPGLGLRLIYFSYDVKMKEKGDIPEGYSVSREKKERFSLILESASTNQTSMYLCASTHMAGANTQYFGPGTRLTVL.